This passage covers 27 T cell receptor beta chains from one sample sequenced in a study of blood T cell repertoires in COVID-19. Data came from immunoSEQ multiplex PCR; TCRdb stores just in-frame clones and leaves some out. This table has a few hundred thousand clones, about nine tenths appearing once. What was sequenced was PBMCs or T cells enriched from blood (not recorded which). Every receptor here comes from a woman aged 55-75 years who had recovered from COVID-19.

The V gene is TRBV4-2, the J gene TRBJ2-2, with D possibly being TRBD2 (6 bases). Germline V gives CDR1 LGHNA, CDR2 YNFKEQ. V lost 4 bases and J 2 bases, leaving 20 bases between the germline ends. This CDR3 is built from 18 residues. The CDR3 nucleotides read TGTGCCAGCAGCCCTAACAGCCTAGCGACTAAAAACACCGGGGAGCTGTTTTTT. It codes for CASSPNSLATKNTGELFF.

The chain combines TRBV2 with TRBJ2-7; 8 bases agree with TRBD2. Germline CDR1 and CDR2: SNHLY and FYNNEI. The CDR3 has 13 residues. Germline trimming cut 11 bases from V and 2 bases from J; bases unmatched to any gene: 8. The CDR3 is CAHGAGGPYEQYF. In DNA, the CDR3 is TGTGCCCATGGGGCGGGGGGACCCTACGAGCAGTACTTC. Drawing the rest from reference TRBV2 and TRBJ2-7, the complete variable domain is EPEVTQTPSHQVTQMGQEVILRCVPISNHLYFYWYRQILGQKVEFLVSFYNNEISEKSEIFDDQFSVERPDGSNFTLKIRSTKLEDSAMYFCAHGAGGPYEQYFGPGTRLTVT.

This CDR3 is CASREQGSGTGELFF. CDR3 DNA: TGCGCCAGCAGGGAACAGGGATCGGGCACCGGGGAGCTGTTTTTT. This chain connects TRBV5-1 to TRBJ2-2; D possibly corresponds to TRBD1 (6 bases). Germline CDR1 reads SGHRS; CDR2 reads YFSETQ. The CDR3 length is 15 residues. V lost 5 bases and J 4 bases, leaving 15 bases between the germline ends.

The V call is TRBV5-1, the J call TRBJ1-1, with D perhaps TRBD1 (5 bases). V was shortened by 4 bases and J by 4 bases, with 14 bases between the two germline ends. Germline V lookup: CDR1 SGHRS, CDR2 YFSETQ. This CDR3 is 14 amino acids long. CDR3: CASSVTAGATEAFF. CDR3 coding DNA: TGCGCCAGCAGCGTGACGGCTGGGGCCACTGAAGCTTTCTTT.

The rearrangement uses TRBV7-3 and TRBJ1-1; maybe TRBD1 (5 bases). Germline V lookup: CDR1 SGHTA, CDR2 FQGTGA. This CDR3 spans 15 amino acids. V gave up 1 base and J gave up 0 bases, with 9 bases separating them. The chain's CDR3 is CASSLNAGMNTEAFF. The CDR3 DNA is TGTGCCAGCAGCTTAAATGCAGGGATGAACACTGAAGCTTTCTTT.

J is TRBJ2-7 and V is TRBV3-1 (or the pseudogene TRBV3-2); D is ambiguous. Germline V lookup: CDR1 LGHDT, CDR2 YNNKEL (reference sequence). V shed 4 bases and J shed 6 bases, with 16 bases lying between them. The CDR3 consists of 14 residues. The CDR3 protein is CASSPPISSREQYF. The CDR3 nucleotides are TGTGCCAGCAGCCCCCCCATCAGTTCCCGCGAGCAGTACTTC.

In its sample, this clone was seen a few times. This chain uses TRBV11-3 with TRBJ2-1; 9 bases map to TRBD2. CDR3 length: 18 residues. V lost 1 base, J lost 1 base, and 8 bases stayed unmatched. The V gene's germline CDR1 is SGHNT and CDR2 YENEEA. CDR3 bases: TGTGCCAGCAGCTTAGGGGTCGGAGGACTAGCGTCCTACAATGAGCAGTTCTTC. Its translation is CASSLGVGGLASYNEQFF. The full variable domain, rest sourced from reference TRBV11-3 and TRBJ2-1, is EAGVVQSPRYKIIEKKQPVAFWCNPISGHNTLYWYLQNLGQGPELLIRYENEEAVDDSQLPKDRFSAERLKGVDSTLKIQPAELGDSAVYLCASSLGVGGLASYNEQFFGPGTRLTVL.

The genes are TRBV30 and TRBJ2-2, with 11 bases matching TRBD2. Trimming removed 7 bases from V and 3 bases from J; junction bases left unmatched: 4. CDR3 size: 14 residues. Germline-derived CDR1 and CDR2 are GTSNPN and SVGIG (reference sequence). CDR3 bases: TGTGCCTACGGGACTAGCGGATACACCGGGGAGCTGTTTTTT. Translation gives CAYGTSGYTGELFF.

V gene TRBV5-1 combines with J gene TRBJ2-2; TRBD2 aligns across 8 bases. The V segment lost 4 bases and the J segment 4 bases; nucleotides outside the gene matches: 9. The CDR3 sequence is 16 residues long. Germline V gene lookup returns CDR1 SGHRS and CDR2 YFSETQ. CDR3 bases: TGCGCCAGCAGCCTCTCCCAACTAGCGGCCACCGGGGAGCTGTTTTTT. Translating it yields CASSLSQLAATGELFF.

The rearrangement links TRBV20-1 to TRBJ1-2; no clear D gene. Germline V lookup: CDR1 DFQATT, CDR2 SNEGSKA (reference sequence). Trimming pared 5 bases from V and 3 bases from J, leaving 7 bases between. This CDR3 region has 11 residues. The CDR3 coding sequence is TGCAGTGCTCAGAATTACTATGGCTACACCTTC. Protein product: CSAQNYYGYTF.

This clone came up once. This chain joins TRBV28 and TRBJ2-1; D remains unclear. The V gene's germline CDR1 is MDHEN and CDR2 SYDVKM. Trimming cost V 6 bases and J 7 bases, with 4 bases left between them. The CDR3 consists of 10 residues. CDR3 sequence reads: CASSSNEQFF. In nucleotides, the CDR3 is TGTGCCAGCAGCTCGAATGAGCAGTTCTTC.

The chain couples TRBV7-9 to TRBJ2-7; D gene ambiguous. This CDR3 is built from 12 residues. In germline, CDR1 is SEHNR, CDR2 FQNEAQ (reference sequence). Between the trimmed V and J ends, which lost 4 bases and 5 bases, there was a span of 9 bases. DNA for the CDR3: TGTGCCAGCAGCTACAGCTATAACGAGCAGTACTTC. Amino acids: CASSYSYNEQYF.

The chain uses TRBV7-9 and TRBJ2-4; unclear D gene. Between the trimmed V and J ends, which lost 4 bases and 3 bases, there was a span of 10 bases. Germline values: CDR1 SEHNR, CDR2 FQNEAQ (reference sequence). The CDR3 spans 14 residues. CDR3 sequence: CASSSGEDKNIQYF. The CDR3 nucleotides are TGTGCCAGCAGCTCCGGTGAAGACAAAAACATTCAGTACTTC. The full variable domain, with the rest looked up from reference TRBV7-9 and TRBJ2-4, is DTGVSQNPRHKITKRGQNVTFRCDPISEHNRLYWYRQTLGQGPEFLTYFQNEAQLEKSRLLSDRFSAERPKGSFSTLEIQRTEQGDSAMYLCASSSGEDKNIQYFGAGTRLSVL.

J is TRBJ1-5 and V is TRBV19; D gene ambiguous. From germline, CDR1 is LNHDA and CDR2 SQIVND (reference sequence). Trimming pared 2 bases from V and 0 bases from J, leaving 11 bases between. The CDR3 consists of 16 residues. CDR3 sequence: CASSIKSGYSNQPQHF. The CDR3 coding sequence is TGTGCCAGTAGTATAAAATCGGGTTATAGCAATCAGCCCCAGCATTTT.

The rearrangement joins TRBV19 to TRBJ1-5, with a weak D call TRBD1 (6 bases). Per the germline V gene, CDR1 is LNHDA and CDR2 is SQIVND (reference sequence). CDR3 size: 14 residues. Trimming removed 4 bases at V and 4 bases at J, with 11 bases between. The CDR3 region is CASSTRQENQPQHF. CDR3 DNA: TGTGCCAGTAGTACCCGACAGGAAAATCAGCCCCAGCATTTT.

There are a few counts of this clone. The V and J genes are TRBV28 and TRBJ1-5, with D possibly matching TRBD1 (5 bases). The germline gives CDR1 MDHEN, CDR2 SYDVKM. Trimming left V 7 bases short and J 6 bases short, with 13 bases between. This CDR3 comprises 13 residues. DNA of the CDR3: TGTGCCAGCACCAGGGCAAGTAGTCAGCCCCAGCATTTT. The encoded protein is CASTRASSQPQHF.

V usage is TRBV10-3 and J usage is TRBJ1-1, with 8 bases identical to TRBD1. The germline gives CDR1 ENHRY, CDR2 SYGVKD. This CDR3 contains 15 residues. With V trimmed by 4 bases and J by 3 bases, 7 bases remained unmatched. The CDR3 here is CAISARQGSDTEAFF. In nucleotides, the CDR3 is TGTGCCATCAGTGCACGACAGGGGTCGGACACTGAAGCTTTCTTT.

CDR3: CASSSGTRSGNTIYF. In DNA, the CDR3 is TGCGCCAGCAGCTCCGGGACACGCTCTGGAAACACCATATATTTT. V gene TRBV5-1 combines with J gene TRBJ1-3; TRBD1 might be the D (6 bases). Germline loops: CDR1 SGHRS, CDR2 YFSETQ. V was trimmed by 3 bases and J by 0 bases, leaving 10 bases between them. The CDR3 is 15 residues long. Based on the CDR3 plus reference TRBV5-1 and TRBJ1-3, the full variable domain is KAGVTQTPRYLIKTRGQQVTLSCSPISGHRSVSWYQQTPGQGLQFLFEYFSETQRNKGNFPGRFSGRQFSNSRSEMNVSTLELGDSALYLCASSSGTRSGNTIYFGEGSWLTVV.

The CDR3, as DNA: TGTGCCAGCAGCAGGGGCGGATCACCCCTCCACTTT. The encoded protein is CASSRGGSPLHF. The chain is built from TRBV27 and TRBJ1-6, with D perhaps matching TRBD1 (6 bases). Trimming removed 6 bases from V and 10 bases from J, with 10 bases in between. In germline, CDR1 is MNHEY, CDR2 SMNVEV (reference sequence). This CDR3 is 12 amino acids long.

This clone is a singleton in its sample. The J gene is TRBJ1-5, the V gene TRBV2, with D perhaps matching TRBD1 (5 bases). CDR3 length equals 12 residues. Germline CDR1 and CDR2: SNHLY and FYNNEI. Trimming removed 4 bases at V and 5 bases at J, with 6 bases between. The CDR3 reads CASSVRDQPQHF. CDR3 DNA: TGTGCCAGCAGTGTCAGGGATCAGCCCCAGCATTTT. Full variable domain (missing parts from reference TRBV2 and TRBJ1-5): EPEVTQTPSHQVTQMGQEVILRCVPISNHLYFYWYRQILGQKVEFLVSFYNNEISEKSEIFDDQFSVERPDGSNFTLKIRSTKLEDSAMYFCASSVRDQPQHFGDGTRLSIL.

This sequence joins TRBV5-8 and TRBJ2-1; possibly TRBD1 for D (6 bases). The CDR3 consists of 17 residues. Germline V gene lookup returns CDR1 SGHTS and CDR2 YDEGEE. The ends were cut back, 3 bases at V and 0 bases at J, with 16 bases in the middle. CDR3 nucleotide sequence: TGTGCCAGCAGCTCTGGACAGACTCAGGACTCCTACAATGAGCAGTTCTTC. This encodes CASSSGQTQDSYNEQFF. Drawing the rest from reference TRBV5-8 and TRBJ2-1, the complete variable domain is EAGVTQSPTHLIKTRGQQATLRCSPISGHTSVYWYQQALGLGLQFLLWYDEGEERNRGNFPPRFSGRQFPNYSSELNVNALELEDSALYLCASSSGQTQDSYNEQFFGPGTRLTVL.

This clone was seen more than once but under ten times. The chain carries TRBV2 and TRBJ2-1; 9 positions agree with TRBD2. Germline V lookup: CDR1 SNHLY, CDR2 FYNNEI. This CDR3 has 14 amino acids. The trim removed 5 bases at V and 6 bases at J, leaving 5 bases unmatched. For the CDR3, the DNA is TGTGCCAGCAGTCCACTAGCGGGCACCAATGAGCAGTTCTTC. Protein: CASSPLAGTNEQFF.

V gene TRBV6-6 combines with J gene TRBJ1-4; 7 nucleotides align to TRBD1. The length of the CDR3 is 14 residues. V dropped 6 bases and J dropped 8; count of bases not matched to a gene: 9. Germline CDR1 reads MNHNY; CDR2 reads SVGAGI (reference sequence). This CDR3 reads CASRRQGSEEKLFF. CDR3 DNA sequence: TGTGCCAGCAGACGACAGGGCTCAGAGGAAAAACTGTTTTTT.

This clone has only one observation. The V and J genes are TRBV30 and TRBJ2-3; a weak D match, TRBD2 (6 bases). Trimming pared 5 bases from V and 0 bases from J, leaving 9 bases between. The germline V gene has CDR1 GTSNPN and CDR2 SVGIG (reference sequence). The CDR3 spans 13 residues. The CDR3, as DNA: TGTGCCTGGGAGAGCGGGAGCACAGATACGCAGTATTTT. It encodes CAWESGSTDTQYF.

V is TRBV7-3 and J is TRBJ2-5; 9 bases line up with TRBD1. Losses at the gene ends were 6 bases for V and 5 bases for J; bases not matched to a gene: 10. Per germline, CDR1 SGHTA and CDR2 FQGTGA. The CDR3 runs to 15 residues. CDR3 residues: CASRTGTGSFETQYF. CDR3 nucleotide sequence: TGTGCCAGCAGGACCGGGACAGGGAGTTTCGAGACCCAGTACTTC.

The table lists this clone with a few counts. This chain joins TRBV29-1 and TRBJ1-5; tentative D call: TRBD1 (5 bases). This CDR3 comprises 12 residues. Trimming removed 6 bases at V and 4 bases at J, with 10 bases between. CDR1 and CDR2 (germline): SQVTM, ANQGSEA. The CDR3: CSVRDFNQPQHF. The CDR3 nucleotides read TGCAGCGTCCGGGACTTTAATCAGCCCCAGCATTTT. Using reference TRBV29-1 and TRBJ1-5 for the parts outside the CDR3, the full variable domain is SAVISQKPSRDICQRGTSLTIQCQVDSQVTMMFWYRQQPGQSLTLIATANQGSEATYESGFVIDKFPISRPNLTFSTLTVSNMSPEDSSIYLCSVRDFNQPQHFGDGTRLSIL.

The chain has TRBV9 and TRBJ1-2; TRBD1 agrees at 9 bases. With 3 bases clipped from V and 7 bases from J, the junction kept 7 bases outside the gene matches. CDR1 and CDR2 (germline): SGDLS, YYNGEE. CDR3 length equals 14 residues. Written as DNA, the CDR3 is TGTGCCAGCAGCGACCATACAGGGGGCTTTGGCTACACCTTC. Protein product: CASSDHTGGFGYTF.